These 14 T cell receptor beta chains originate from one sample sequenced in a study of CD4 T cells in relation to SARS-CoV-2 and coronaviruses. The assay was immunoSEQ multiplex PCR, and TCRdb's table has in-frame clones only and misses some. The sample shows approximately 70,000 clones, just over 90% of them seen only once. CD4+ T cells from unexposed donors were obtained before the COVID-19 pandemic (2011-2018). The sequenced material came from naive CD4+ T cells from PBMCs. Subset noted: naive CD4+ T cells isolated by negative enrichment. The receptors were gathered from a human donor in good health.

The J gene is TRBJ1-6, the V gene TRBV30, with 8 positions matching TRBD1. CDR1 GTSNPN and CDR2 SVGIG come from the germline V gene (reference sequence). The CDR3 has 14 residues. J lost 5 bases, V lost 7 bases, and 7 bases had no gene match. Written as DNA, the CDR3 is TGTGCCTACCAGGGGGCAACGGATAATTCACCCCTCCACTTT. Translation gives CAYQGATDNSPLHF.

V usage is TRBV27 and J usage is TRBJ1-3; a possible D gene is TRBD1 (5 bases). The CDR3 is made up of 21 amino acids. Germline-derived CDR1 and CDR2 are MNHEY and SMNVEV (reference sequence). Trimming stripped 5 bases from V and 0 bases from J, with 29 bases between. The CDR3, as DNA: TGTGCCAGCAGTGCTAAGGGGTCGGGGGACCCTTACTCCTTCTCTGGAAACACCATATATTTT. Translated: CASSAKGSGDPYSFSGNTIYF.

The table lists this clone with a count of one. CDR3 bases: TGTGCCAGCACATCTTTAGACGGTCATCAGCCCCAGCATTTT. This encodes CASTSLDGHQPQHF. The genes are TRBV7-8 and TRBJ1-5; no clear D. Germline V gene data show CDR1 as SGHVS and CDR2 as FQNEAQ. This CDR3 has 14 amino acids. The germline V and J ends were trimmed by 7 bases and 5 bases, with 15 bases remaining between them.

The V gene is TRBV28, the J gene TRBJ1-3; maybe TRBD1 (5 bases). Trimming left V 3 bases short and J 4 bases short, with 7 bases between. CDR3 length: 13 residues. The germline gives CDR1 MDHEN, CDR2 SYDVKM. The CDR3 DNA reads TGTGCCAGCAGTTTGAGGGACGGAAACACCATATATTTT. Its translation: CASSLRDGNTIYF.

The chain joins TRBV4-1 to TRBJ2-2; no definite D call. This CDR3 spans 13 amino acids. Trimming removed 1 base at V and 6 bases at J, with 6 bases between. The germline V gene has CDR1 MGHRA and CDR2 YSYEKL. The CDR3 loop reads CASSQADSGELFF. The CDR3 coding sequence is TGCGCCAGCAGCCAAGCTGATTCCGGGGAGCTGTTTTTT.

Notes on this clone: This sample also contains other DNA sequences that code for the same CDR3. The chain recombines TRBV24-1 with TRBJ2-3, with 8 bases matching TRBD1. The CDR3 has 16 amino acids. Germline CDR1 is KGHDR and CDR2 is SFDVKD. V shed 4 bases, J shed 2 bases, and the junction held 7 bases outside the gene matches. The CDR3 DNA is TGTGCCACCAGTGACCCTGGACAGGGATCCACAGATACGCAGTATTTT. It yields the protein CATSDPGQGSTDTQYF.

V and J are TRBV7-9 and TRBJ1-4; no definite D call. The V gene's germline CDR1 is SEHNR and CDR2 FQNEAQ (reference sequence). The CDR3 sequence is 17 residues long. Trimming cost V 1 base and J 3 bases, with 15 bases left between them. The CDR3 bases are TGTGCCAGCAGCTTAGGGCCCCGGGCCACCTCTAATGAAAAACTGTTTTTT. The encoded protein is CASSLGPRATSNEKLFF.

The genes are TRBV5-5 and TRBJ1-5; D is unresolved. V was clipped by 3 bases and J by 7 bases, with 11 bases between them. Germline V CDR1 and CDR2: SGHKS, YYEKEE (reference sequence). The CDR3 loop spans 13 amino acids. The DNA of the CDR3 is TGTGCCAGCAGCTCGACTGTGGGGCAGCCCCAGCATTTT. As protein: CASSSTVGQPQHF.

The CDR3 loop reads CASSDAGQSNTGELFF. CDR3 DNA: TGTGCCAGCAGTGATGCCGGACAGTCGAACACCGGGGAGCTGTTTTTT. The V call is TRBV6-1, the J call TRBJ2-2; possible D gene TRBD1, 6 bases. The CDR3 sequence is 16 residues long. Trimming removed 3 bases at V and 0 bases at J, with 11 bases between. Germline-derived CDR1 and CDR2 are MNHNS and SASEGT.

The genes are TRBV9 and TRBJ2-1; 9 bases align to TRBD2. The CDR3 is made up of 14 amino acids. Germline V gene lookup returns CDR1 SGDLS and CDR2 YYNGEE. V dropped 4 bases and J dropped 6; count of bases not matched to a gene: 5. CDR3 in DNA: TGTGCCAGCAGCAGCGGGAGGATCCGCAATGAGCAGTTCTTC. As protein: CASSSGRIRNEQFF.

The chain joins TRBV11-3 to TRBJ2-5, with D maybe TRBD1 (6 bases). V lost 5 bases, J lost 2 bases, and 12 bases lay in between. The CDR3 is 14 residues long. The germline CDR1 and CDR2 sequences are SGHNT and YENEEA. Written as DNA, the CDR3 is TGTGCCAGCAGCGCCCGGACAGATCAAGAGACCCAGTACTTC. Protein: CASSARTDQETQYF.

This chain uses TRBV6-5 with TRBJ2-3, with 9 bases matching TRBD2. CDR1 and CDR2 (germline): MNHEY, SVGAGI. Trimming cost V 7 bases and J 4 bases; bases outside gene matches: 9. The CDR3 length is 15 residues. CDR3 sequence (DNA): TGTGCCAGCAAACGGGGCGGGGGGGCCGCAGATACGCAGTATTTT. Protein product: CASKRGGGAADTQYF.

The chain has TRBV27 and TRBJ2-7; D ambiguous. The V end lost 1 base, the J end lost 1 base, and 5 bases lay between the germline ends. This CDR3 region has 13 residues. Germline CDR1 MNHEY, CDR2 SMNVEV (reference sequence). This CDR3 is CASSLFLSYEQYF. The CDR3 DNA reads TGTGCCAGCAGTTTATTTCTATCCTACGAGCAGTACTTC.

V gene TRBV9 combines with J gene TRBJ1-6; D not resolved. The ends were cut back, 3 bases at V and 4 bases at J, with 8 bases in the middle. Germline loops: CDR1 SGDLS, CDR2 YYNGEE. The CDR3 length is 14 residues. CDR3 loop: CASSATVYNSPLHF. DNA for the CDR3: TGTGCCAGCAGCGCGACGGTTTATAATTCACCCCTCCACTTT.